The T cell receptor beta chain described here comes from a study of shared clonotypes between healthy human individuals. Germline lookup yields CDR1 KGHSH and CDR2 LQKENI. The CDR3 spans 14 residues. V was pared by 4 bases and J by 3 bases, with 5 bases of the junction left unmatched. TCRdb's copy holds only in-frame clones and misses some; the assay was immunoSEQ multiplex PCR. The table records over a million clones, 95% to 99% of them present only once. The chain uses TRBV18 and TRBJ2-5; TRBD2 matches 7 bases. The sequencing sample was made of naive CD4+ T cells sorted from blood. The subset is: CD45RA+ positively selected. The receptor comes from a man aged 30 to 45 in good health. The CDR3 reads CASSLGTNEETQYF. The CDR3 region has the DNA TGTGCCAGCTCACTTGGGACTAATGAAGAGACCCAGTACTTC.